Listed below are T cell receptor beta chains from one sample, sequenced in a study of T cell responses to AZD1222 COVID-19 vaccine. The table came from immunoSEQ multiplex PCR; TCRdb's copy has only in-frame clones and leaves some out. The table has fewer than 70,000 clones, approximately 92% seen once; the top ten hold 5% to 6.5%. This specimen was peripheral blood, taken 28 days after the second AZD1222 dose. Receptors were obtained from an adult who received the AZD1222 COVID-19 vaccine. CDR3s include the opening cysteine and the closing phenylalanine or tryptophan. A D gene is named only where the DNA matches it firmly.

TRBD1,TRBV19,CASPPNNRGDQPQHF
NA,TRBV3-1/TRBV3-2,CASSQVRSEQYF
TRBD1,TRBV5-1,CASSFQGTENTGELFF
TRBD2,TRBV11-2,CASTGAGGPDTQYF
NA,TRBV2,CASSEVRGGEQFF
NA,TRBV9,CASSVRGIDGYTF
TRBD2,TRBV11-2,CASSVERGSGGNEQFF
NA,TRBV24-1,CATSRGLSQETQYF
NA,TRBV14,CASSQQGRGYTGELFF
NA,TRBV5-6,CASSLSRTVYGYTF
NA,TRBV28,CASAPEQSYNSPLHF
NA,TRBV7-2,CASSFLLASYEQYF
TRBD1,TRBV7-2,CASSLDREHGYTF
NA,TRBV19,CASNLLGRLYGYTF
NA,TRBV7-8,CASSLGLWAAPTNEKLFF
NA,TRBV5-4,CASSLNRVADGYGYTF
NA,TRBV4-3,CASSQDAGTGADTQYF
NA,TRBV12-3/TRBV12-4,CASRGIEYNEQFF
NA,TRBV12-5,CASGRALYNEQFF
TRBD1,TRBV2,CASRGDRGGEKLFF
NA,TRBV18,CASSPAHNTLYGYTF
NA,TRBV15,CATSRDNGAYEQYF
NA,TRBV29-1,CSVDGGTNEKLFF
TRBD1,TRBV19,CASLQSGQGRNEKLFF
NA,TRBV30,CAWSKTGPEAFF
TRBD1,TRBV6-5,CASIMQTGGWQPQHF
NA,TRBV25-1,CASSDLLLGGYTF
TRBD1,TRBV7-3,CASSQDRRTGELFF
NA,TRBV5-1,CASGSTSGANVLTF
TRBD1,TRBV6-6,CASSTGTGNYGYTF
NA,TRBV20-1,CSASGVSGTGELFF
NA,TRBV7-2,CASSPARYNEQFF
NA,TRBV19,CASSKRQDGHEQYF
TRBD2,TRBV19,CASRPGLAGDTQYF
NA,TRBV18,CASSPPSRNEQYF
NA,TRBV2,CAGGTMRTEAFF